One and the same sample provided the 16 T cell receptor beta chains below, sequenced in a study of T-cell memory formation after mild COVID-19. TCRdb reanalysed the 5' RACE reads using MiXCR and keeps one entry per CDR3 protein. The sample shows a few hundred thousand distinct CDR3 sequences, roughly a quarter of them seen only once. Sequencing input: PBMCs or a T cell subset sorted from them (not recorded which). The origin of the receptors is an adult woman who had mild COVID-19 (a few samples of this study predate the infection). Cell type and time point are not known.

Here the CDR3 DNA reads TGTGCCAGCCGCCCTACGACAGGGGAGGACTATGGCTACACCTTC. Residues: CASRPTTGEDYGYTF. The chain has TRBV27 and TRBJ1-2; 8 bases line up with TRBD1. CDR3 size: 15 residues. Looked up from germline, CDR1 is MNHEY and CDR2 is SMNVEV (reference sequence). Trimming removed 8 bases from V and 3 bases from J; junction bases left unmatched: 11.

This clonotype came up a few times. The chain recombines TRBV10-3 with TRBJ2-5; 7 nucleotides line up with TRBD1. Per the germline V gene, CDR1 is ENHRY and CDR2 is SYGVKD. The CDR3 contains 16 residues. V was pared by 5 bases and J by 1 base, with 10 bases of the junction left unmatched. CDR3 DNA: TGTGCCATCAGTCGAGGGACAGCGTCGTTCCAAGAGACCCAGTACTTC. Its protein is CAISRGTASFQETQYF.

This chain uses TRBV30 with TRBJ2-1; D is perhaps TRBD1 (5 bases). This CDR3 has 12 amino acids. Trimming removed 7 bases from V and 9 bases from J, with 16 bases in between. CDR1 is GTSNPN, CDR2 SVGIG, per germline (reference sequence). This CDR3 reads CASRTWGGEQFF. CDR3 nucleotides: TGTGCCTCTCGGACATGGGGCGGTGAGCAGTTCTTC.

This chain connects TRBV7-9 to TRBJ1-2; 7 nucleotides agree with TRBD1. From germline, CDR1 is SEHNR and CDR2 FQNEAQ (reference sequence). Losses at the gene ends were 2 bases for V and 4 bases for J; bases not matched to a gene: 10. This CDR3 comprises 16 residues. Here the CDR3 reads CASSLPPTGPSYGYTF. DNA for the CDR3: TGTGCCAGCAGCTTACCTCCGACAGGGCCATCCTATGGCTACACCTTC.

This clonotype has at least ten counts. The rearrangement joins TRBV20-1 to TRBJ2-1, with D maybe TRBD1 (6 bases). CDR1 is DFQATT, CDR2 SNEGSKA, per germline (reference sequence). The CDR3 has 11 amino acids. Trimming removed 5 bases at V and 11 bases at J, with 13 bases between. The CDR3 region is CSAVQGPQQFF. CDR3 nucleotides: TGCAGTGCTGTACAGGGTCCACAGCAGTTCTTC.

This clonotype has just a few counts. The chain joins TRBV12-3 or TRBV12-4 to TRBJ2-7, with 8 bases that match TRBD1. The CDR3 runs 15 residues. V shed 4 bases, J shed 5 bases, and the junction held 10 bases outside the gene matches. The CDR3: CASSSGTDRADEQYF. DNA for the CDR3: TGTGCCAGCAGTTCCGGAACGGACAGGGCTGACGAGCAGTACTTC.

The V call is TRBV7-6, the J call TRBJ2-5; D is perhaps TRBD2 (7 bases). Trimming shortened V by 5 bases and J by 2 bases, and 15 bases separated the two germline ends. In germline, CDR1 is SGHVS, CDR2 FNYEAQ. This CDR3 comprises 15 residues. The CDR3 nucleotides are TGTGCCAGCAGCGCGAGCGGGACATATCAAGAGACCCAGTACTTC. Translating it yields CASSASGTYQETQYF. The full variable domain, rest sourced from reference TRBV7-6 and TRBJ2-5, is GAGVSQSPRYKVTKRGQDVALRCDPISGHVSLYWYRQALGQGPEFLTYFNYEAQQDKSGLPNDRFSAERPEGSISTLTIQRTEQRDSAMYRCASSASGTYQETQYFGPGTRLLVL.

The chain combines TRBV12-3 or TRBV12-4 with TRBJ2-4; D might be TRBD1 or TRBD2, each matching 5 bases. Trimming took off 5 bases at V and 7 bases at J, with 9 bases between the two ends. The CDR3 consists of 12 residues. The CDR3 bases are TGTGCCAGCAGTAGGGGCGGGAACATTCAGTACTTC. Translation gives CASSRGGNIQYF.

The CDR3 bases are TGTGCCAGCAGCTACCGACAGGGGGGGAACACTGAAGCTTTCTTT. As protein: CASSYRQGGNTEAFF. J is TRBJ1-1 and V is TRBV11-1; TRBD1 matches 9 bases. The CDR3 runs to 15 residues. Per germline, CDR1 SGHAT and CDR2 FQDESV (reference sequence). V lost 4 bases, J lost 1 base, and 4 bases stayed unmatched. Drawing the rest from reference TRBV11-1 and TRBJ1-1, the complete variable domain is EAEVAQSPRYKITEKSQAVAFWCDPISGHATLYWYRQILGQGPELLVQFQDESVVDDSQLPKDRFSAERLKGVDSTLKIQPAELGDSAMYLCASSYRQGGNTEAFFGQGTRLTVV.

This clonotype was picked up a small number of times. The chain has TRBV30 and TRBJ2-7; D possibly corresponds to TRBD2 (5 bases). Germline loops: CDR1 GTSNPN, CDR2 SVGIG (reference sequence). There are 15 residues in the CDR3. Trimming left V 5 bases short and J 3 bases short, with 20 bases between. CDR3 region: CAWGYVGRGLYEQYF. CDR3 nucleotide sequence: TGTGCCTGGGGATATGTCGGACGCGGGCTCTACGAGCAGTACTTC.

The sample holds a few counts of this clonotype. The chain carries TRBV12-3 or TRBV12-4 and TRBJ1-2; D is undetermined. CDR3 length: 13 amino acids. Between the trimmed V and J ends, which lost 6 bases and 0 bases, there was a span of 8 bases. The CDR3: CASSVGPNYGYTF. CDR3 nucleotides: TGTGCCAGCAGCGTCGGACCTAACTATGGCTACACCTTC.

This clonotype appeared a few times. The rearrangement uses TRBV6-2 or TRBV6-3 and TRBJ2-1; possible D gene TRBD2, 6 bases. The CDR3 runs to 14 residues. V was pared by 6 bases and J by 9 bases, with 18 bases between. CDR1 and CDR2 from the germline V gene are MNHEY and SVGEGT. This chain's CDR3 is CASRSTRKDGEQFF. For the CDR3, the DNA is TGTGCCAGCAGATCGACTAGGAAGGACGGTGAGCAGTTCTTC.

The V call is TRBV5-1, the J call TRBJ2-7; maybe TRBD2 (5 bases). V lost 0 bases and J 4 bases, leaving 8 bases between the germline ends. Germline V lookup: CDR1 SGHRS, CDR2 YFSETQ. CDR3 length equals 13 residues. CDR3 protein: CASSLGPGYEQYF. The CDR3 DNA reads TGCGCCAGCAGCTTGGGACCGGGGTACGAGCAGTACTTC.

This rearrangement joins TRBV29-1 to TRBJ2-3; D is perhaps TRBD1 (6 bases). This CDR3 is built from 12 residues. V lost 7 bases and J 4 bases, leaving 12 bases between the germline ends. Germline-derived CDR1 and CDR2 are SQVTM and ANQGSEA. CDR3 residues: CSARTESDTQYF. For the CDR3, the DNA is TGCAGCGCCAGGACAGAATCAGATACGCAGTATTTT.

This clonotype was counted a few times. The chain has TRBV20-1 and TRBJ1-1; weak D call: TRBD1 (6 bases). Germline V gene sequence: CDR1 DFQATT, CDR2 SNEGSKA (reference sequence). V lost 3 bases and J 4 bases, leaving 12 bases between the germline ends. The CDR3 has 13 amino acids. CDR3 bases: TGCAGTGCTAGGTCGGGGGCTGGCACTGAAGCTTTCTTT. It codes for CSARSGAGTEAFF.

This chain links TRBV2 with TRBJ2-1, with D maybe TRBD1 (6 bases). Trimming shortened V by 7 bases and J by 4 bases, and 14 bases separated the two germline ends. Germline V gene data show CDR1 as SNHLY and CDR2 as FYNNEI. CDR3 length: 14 amino acids. This CDR3 reads CASKQGVMYNEQFF. The CDR3 bases are TGTGCCAGCAAACAGGGAGTTATGTACAATGAGCAGTTCTTC. Supplemented by reference TRBV2 and TRBJ2-1, the full variable domain reads EPEVTQTPSHQVTQMGQEVILRCVPISNHLYFYWYRQILGQKVEFLVSFYNNEISEKSEIFDDQFSVERPDGSNFTLKIRSTKLEDSAMYFCASKQGVMYNEQFFGPGTRLTVL.